One and the same sample provided the 11 T cell receptor beta chains below, sequenced in a study of long-term antiretroviral therapy in people with HIV. Sequencing used immunoSEQ v3.0 at survey level. The protocol was immunoSEQ multiplex PCR, while the TCRdb copy is restricted to in-frame clones and leaves out a portion. Among almost 35,000 clones listed, more than 75% were seen once. The sequencing used unsorted PBMCs, collected roughly 2.9 years before starting antiretroviral therapy. The origin of the receptors is a woman aged 25-40 years with HIV.

In its sample, this clone was seen once. CDR3 protein: CAWGTGTGYSPLHF. The CDR3 bases are TGTGCCTGGGGGACAGGGACTGGGTATTCACCCCTCCACTTT. This rearrangement joins TRBV30 to TRBJ1-6; 9 positions agree with TRBD1. The CDR3 is 14 amino acids. V lost 5 bases, J lost 8 bases, and 7 bases stayed unmatched. Germline V CDR1 and CDR2: GTSNPN, SVGIG (reference sequence).

The chain carries TRBV18 and TRBJ2-5; no definite D call. CDR1 and CDR2 from the germline V gene are KGHSH and LQKENI. The CDR3 extends over 15 amino acids. V lost 0 bases and J lost 1, with 9 bases in between. CDR3 region: CASSPPSRSQETQYF. For the CDR3, the DNA is TGTGCCAGCTCACCACCGTCGAGGAGCCAAGAGACCCAGTACTTC. Looking up the rest from reference TRBV18 and TRBJ2-5 gives the full variable domain: NAGVMQNPRHLVRRRGQEARLRCSPMKGHSHVYWYRQLPEEGLKFMVYLQKENIIDESGMPKERFSAEFPKEGPSILRIQQVVRGDSAAYFCASSPPSRSQETQYFGPGTRLLVL.

The V gene is TRBV6-6, the J gene TRBJ1-5, with D perhaps matching TRBD1 (5 bases). From germline, CDR1 is MNHNY and CDR2 SVGAGI (reference sequence). CDR3 length equals 13 residues. Trimming cost V 8 bases and J 2 bases, with 10 bases left between them. As DNA, the CDR3 is TGTGCCAGCGGGACTGGGGGCAATCAGCCCCAGCATTTT. It specifies CASGTGGNQPQHF.

V is TRBV19 and J is TRBJ1-5, with 9 bases identical to TRBD1. The CDR3 is 19 amino acids. V lost 1 base to trimming and J lost 0 bases; unmatched junction nucleotides: 10. Germline lookup yields CDR1 LNHDA and CDR2 SQIVND (reference sequence). CDR3 residues: CASSIVGTGPMDSNQPQHF. The CDR3 DNA reads TGTGCCAGTAGTATAGTCGGGACAGGGCCGATGGATAGCAATCAGCCCCAGCATTTT.

The sample holds one count of this clone. The V call is TRBV7-7, the J call TRBJ2-3; 12 nucleotides align to TRBD2. CDR1 SSHAT and CDR2 FNYEAQ come from the germline V gene (reference sequence). The CDR3 covers 16 residues. With 1 base clipped from V and 5 bases from J, the junction kept 4 bases outside the gene matches. The CDR3 bases are TGTGCCAGCAGCTTAGGGCTAGCGGGGGGGCAAGATACGCAGTATTTT. The encoded protein is CASSLGLAGGQDTQYF.

The rearrangement links TRBV11-2 to TRBJ2-5; D possibly uses TRBD1 or TRBD2 (5 bases each). The V gene lost 5 bases and the J gene lost 2 bases, with 15 bases spanning the gap. This CDR3 is 15 amino acids long. Germline V gives CDR1 SGHAT, CDR2 FQNNGV. DNA of the CDR3: TGTGCCAGCAGCCCGAGAGGGACGGGACAAGAGACCCAGTACTTC. The encoded protein is CASSPRGTGQETQYF.

CDR3 amino acids: CASTPQGTETQYF. The CDR3 region has the DNA TGTGCCAGCACGCCACAGGGAACGGAGACCCAGTACTTC. J is TRBJ2-5 and V is TRBV7-8; D is perhaps TRBD1 (6 bases). Between the trimmed V and J ends, which lost 7 bases and 5 bases, there was a span of 14 bases. The germline V gene has CDR1 SGHVS and CDR2 FQNEAQ. The CDR3 spans 13 residues.

The J gene is TRBJ1-2, the V gene TRBV2; 10 bases match TRBD1. V lost 7 bases, J lost 5 bases, and 4 bases stayed unmatched. From germline, CDR1 is SNHLY and CDR2 FYNNEI. This CDR3 comprises 13 residues. The CDR3, as DNA: TGTGCCAGCAAAGGGACAGGGGCTTATGGCTACACCTTC. Protein: CASKGTGAYGYTF.

The chain carries TRBV10-3 and TRBJ2-3; D gene unclear. The V gene's germline CDR1 is ENHRY and CDR2 SYGVKD. This CDR3 is 12 amino acids long. The V gene lost 6 bases and the J gene lost 4 bases, with 8 bases spanning the gap. CDR3 residues: CAISHNSDTQYF. The CDR3, as DNA: TGTGCCATCAGCCATAATTCAGATACGCAGTATTTT.

This clone was observed a few times. This rearrangement joins TRBV30 to TRBJ1-2, with a possible D match to TRBD1 (5 bases). From germline, CDR1 is GTSNPN and CDR2 SVGIG (reference sequence). This CDR3 is built from 10 residues. Trimming cost V 5 bases and J 9 bases, with 10 bases left between them. The CDR3 sequence: CAWGRVRYTF. CDR3 nucleotides: TGTGCCTGGGGCAGGGTACGCTACACCTTC.

The chain uses TRBV10-3 and TRBJ2-3, with D perhaps assigned TRBD1 or TRBD2 (6 bases each). The CDR3 length is 16 residues. Per germline, CDR1 ENHRY and CDR2 SYGVKD. With 8 bases removed from V and 4 bases from J, the gap between germline ends came to 22 bases. DNA of the CDR3: TGTGCCATCCGGCTTGGGGGTGGGGGGCGCGCAGATACGCAGTATTTT. It yields the protein CAIRLGGGGRADTQYF.